One T cell receptor beta chain is described in this entry. The CDR3 has 16 residues. Germline V CDR1 and CDR2: MDHEN, SYDVKM. The ends were cut back, 4 bases at V and 5 bases at J, with 18 bases in the middle. The table came from immunoSEQ multiplex PCR; TCRdb's copy has only in-frame clones and leaves some out. The sample has approximately 75,000 clones, around 97% seen once; the top ten hold around 0.3%. The data are from a study of technical replicates of blood from a handful of donors. The specimen sequenced was T cells isolated from PBMCs. V gene TRBV28 combines with J gene TRBJ2-1, with a tentative D call TRBD2 (5 bases). This receptor was taken from a human donor in good health. CDR3 DNA: TGTGCCAGCAGTTCAACTATGGAGCGGCTAAACAATGAGCAGTTCTTC. This codes for CASSSTMERLNNEQFF.